This note documents a single T cell receptor beta chain sequence. This sample is part of a study of blood T cell repertoires in COVID-19. Per the original data handling: Amplification of reference gene primers was used by the study to estimate nucleated cell counts. The table came from immunoSEQ multiplex PCR; TCRdb's copy has only in-frame clones and leaves some out. That table furnishes V, J and clone size, whereas the DNA furnished D and trimming. The data show about 130,000 clones, 88% seen once. The V end was cut by 6 bases, the J end by 6 bases, with 17 bases between. CDR1 and CDR2 from the germline V gene are MNHEY and SVGAGI. This CDR3 spans 15 amino acids.

The V call is TRBV6-5, the J call TRBJ2-2; D is possibly TRBD2 (6 bases). The sequenced material came from peripheral blood. The receptor's source is a man aged 50 to 59 with acute or convalescent COVID-19. The DNA of the CDR3 is TGTGCCAGCAGCCCCACGGGACTTGTAGCCGGGGAGCTGTTTTTT. Translation gives CASSPTGLVAGELFF.